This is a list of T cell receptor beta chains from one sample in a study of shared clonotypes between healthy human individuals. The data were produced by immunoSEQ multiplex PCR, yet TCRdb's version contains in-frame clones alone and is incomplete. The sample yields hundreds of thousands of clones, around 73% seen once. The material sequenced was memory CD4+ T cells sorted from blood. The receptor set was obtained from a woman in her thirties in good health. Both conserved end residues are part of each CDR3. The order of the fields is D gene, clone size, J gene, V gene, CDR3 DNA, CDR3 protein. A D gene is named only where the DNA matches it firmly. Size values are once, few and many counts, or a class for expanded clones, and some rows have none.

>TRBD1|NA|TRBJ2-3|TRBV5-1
TGCGCCAGCACCTTCGGAGCCGGGACAGCAGCGATGGAGACGCAGTATTTT
CASTFGAGTAAMETQYF
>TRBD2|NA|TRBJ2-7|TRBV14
TGTGCCAGCAGCCGAGGACTAGCGGGATCCTACGAGCAGTACTTC
CASSRGLAGSYEQYF
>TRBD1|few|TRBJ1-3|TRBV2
TGTGCCAGCAGCCCGGGACAGGGGGCTGGAAACACCATATATTTT
CASSPGQGAGNTIYF
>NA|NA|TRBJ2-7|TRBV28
TGTGCCAGCTTCGAGGACGCAGGACGGGGCGAGCAGTACTTC
CASFEDAGRGEQYF
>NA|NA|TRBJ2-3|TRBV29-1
TGCAGCGCCGGTGGAGGCAGCACAGATACGCAGTATTTT
CSAGGGSTDTQYF
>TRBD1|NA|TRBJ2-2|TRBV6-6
TGTGCCAGCAGAATGGGACAGGGGGCTATCGGGGAGCTGTTTTTT
CASRMGQGAIGELFF
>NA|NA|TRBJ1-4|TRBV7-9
TGTGCCAGCAGCTTAGTCGGGTCAACTAATGAAAAACTGTTTTTT
CASSLVGSTNEKLFF
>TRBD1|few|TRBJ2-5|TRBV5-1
TGCGCCAGCAGCTTGGTGCTTGGACAGGTCGAGACCCAGTACTTC
CASSLVLGQVETQYF
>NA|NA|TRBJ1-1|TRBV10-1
TGCGCCAGCAGTCTTCCAGGGAACACTGAAGCTTTCTTT
CASSLPGNTEAFF
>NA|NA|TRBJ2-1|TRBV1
TGCACCAGCAGCCAAGGGGGATCTAGCTCCTACAATGAGCAGTTCTTC
CTSSQGGSSSYNEQFF
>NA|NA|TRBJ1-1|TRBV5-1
TGCGCCAGCAGCTTGGGAGGGGCTAACACTGAAGCTTTCTTT
CASSLGGANTEAFF
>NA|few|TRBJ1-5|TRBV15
TGTGCCACCAGCAGAGACAGGGGTGGTCAGCCCCAGCATTTT
CATSRDRGGQPQHF
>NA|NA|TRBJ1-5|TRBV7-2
TGTGCCAGCAGCTTAGTTGGGGGGCAGCCCCAGCATTTT
CASSLVGGQPQHF
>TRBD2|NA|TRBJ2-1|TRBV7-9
TGTGCCAGCAGCATGGGACTAGCGGGAGGGCGGGGGTTCTTC
CASSMGLAGGRGFF
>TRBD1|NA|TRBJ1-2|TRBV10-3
TGTGCCATCAGTGAGTCGACCCAGGGGGTAGAAGGCTACACCTTC
CAISESTQGVEGYTF
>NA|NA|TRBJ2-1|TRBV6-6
TGTGCCAGCCAGGTCTTGAATGAGCAGTTCTTC
CASQVLNEQFF
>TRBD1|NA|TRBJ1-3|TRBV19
TGTGCCAGTAGTAAACCACCGGGACAGGGGACTGGAAACACCATATATTTT
CASSKPPGQGTGNTIYF
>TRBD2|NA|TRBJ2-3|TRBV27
TGTGCCAGCAGCCCACCGCGGCGGACTAGCGATAGCACAGATACGCAGTATTTT
CASSPPRRTSDSTDTQYF
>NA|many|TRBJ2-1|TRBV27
TGTGCCAGCAGTTTCAATAGTGAGCAGTTCTTC
CASSFNSEQFF
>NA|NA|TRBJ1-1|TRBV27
TGTGCCTGCGGGGCAGGGCGGTTTAACACTGAAGCTTTCTTT
CACGAGRFNTEAFF
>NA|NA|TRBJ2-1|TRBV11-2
TGTGCCAGCAGCTTACTCGCGAGGGGCGGTGAGCAGTTCTTC
CASSLLARGGEQFF
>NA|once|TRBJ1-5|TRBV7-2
TGTGCCAGCAGCTTCCTAGACAATCAGCCCCAGCATTTT
CASSFLDNQPQHF
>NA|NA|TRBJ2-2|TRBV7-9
TGTGCCACCCCAAAAGGCCGTCAGGACACCGGGGAGCTGTTTTTT
CATPKGRQDTGELFF
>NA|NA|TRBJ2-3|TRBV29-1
TGCAGCGTTGAAGGTGGGGGCGGGGCAAATACGCAGTATTTT
CSVEGGGGANTQYF
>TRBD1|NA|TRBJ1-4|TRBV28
TGTGCCAGCAGTCAACAGGGGCTACCGTCTAATGAAAAACTGTTTTTT
CASSQQGLPSNEKLFF
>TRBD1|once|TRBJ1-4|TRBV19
TGTGCCAGTAGTACCGGGACAGGTCTAATTTTATTGTTTTTT
CASSTGTGLILLFF
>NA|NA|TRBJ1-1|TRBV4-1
TGCGCCAGCAGCCAAGATGGTGACTTAAACACTGAAGCTTTCTTT
CASSQDGDLNTEAFF
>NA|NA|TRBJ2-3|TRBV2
TGTGCCAGCACTCGAAAGGGGTGGGACACAGATACGCAGTATTTT
CASTRKGWDTDTQYF
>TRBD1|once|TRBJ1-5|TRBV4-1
TGCGCCAGCAGCCAAGATCAGGGACAGTCCCATCAGCCCCAGCATTTT
CASSQDQGQSHQPQHF
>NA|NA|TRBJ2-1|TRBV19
TGTGCCAGTAAGGGGGGAAGCTCCTACAATGAGCAGTTCTTC
CASKGGSSYNEQFF
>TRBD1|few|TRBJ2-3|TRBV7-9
TGTGCCAGCAGCTCCGGCCTGGGGACGGGACAGAGCACAGATACGCAGTATTTT
CASSSGLGTGQSTDTQYF
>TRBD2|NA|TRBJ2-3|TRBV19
TGTGCCAGTAGTAGGATTAGCGGGACCCCCGATACGCAGTATTTT
CASSRISGTPDTQYF
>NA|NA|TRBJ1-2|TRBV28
TGTGCCAGCAGTTTGGGGACCCTAAGGAACTATGGCTACACCTTC
CASSLGTLRNYGYTF
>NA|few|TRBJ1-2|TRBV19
TGTGCCAGTAGTACCGGAGGGTTTGGCGGCTACACCTTC
CASSTGGFGGYTF
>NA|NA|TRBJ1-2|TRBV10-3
TGTGCCATCCTGGGGCTCTATGGCTACACCTTC
CAILGLYGYTF
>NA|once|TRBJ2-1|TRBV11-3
TGTGCCAGCAGCTTATCCGCCTACAATGAGCAGTTCTTC
CASSLSAYNEQFF
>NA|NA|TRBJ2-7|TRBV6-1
TGTGCCAGCAGAGGCGAGTCCTACGAGCAGTACTTC
CASRGESYEQYF
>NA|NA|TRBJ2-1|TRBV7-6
TGTGCCAGCAGCTTAGAGTCGGGAGACCCCTACAATGAGCAGTTCTTC
CASSLESGDPYNEQFF
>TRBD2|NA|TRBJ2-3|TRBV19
TGTGCCAGTGCGGCTAGCGGGAGCACAGATACGCAGTATTTT
CASAASGSTDTQYF
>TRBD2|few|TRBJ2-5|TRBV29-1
TGCAGCGTTGAACCGACTAGCGGGAGTAGAGAGACCCAGTACTTC
CSVEPTSGSRETQYF
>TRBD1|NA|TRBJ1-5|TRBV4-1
TGCGCCAGCAGCCCCTCGGTAGGGGGCGCGGAGCAGCCCCAGCATTTT
CASSPSVGGAEQPQHF
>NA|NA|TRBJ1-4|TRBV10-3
TGTGCCATCAGTGAGTCAGGGGGTGGTGAAAAACTGTTTTTT
CAISESGGGEKLFF
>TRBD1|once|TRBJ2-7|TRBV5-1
TGCGCCAGCAGCTTGTGGGACAGGGGGGACGAGCAGTACTTC
CASSLWDRGDEQYF
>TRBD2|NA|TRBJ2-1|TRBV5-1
TGCGCCAGCCGGACCCAACGATCGAGCGGGAGTGAAGATGAGCAGTTCTTC
CASRTQRSSGSEDEQFF
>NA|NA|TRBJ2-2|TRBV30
TGTGCCTGGGGGGGTGACGGACGCACCGGGGAGCTGTTTTTT
CAWGGDGRTGELFF
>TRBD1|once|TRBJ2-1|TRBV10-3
TGTGCCATCAGTGAGTCGACAGGGGGGAATGAGCAGTTCTTC
CAISESTGGNEQFF
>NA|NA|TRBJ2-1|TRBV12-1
TGTGCCAGCAGCTTTGGAGCTAGCGGGAGCAGAGATGAGCAGTTCTTC
CASSFGASGSRDEQFF
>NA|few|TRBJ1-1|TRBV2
TGTGCCAGCAGTGGCGAGTCAGAAGCTTTCTTT
CASSGESEAFF
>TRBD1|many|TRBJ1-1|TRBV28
TGTGCCAGCAGCTTGACAGGGCCTACTACTGAAGCTTTCTTT
CASSLTGPTTEAFF
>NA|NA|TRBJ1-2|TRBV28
TGTGCCAGCAGTCCAATCCGGCGGCGGGCCTATGGCTACACCTTC
CASSPIRRRAYGYTF